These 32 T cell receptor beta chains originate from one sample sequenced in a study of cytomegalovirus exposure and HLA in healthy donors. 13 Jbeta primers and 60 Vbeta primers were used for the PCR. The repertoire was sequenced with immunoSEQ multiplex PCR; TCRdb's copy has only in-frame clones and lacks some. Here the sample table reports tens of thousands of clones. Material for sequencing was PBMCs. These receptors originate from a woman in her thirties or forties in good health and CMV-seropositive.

The CDR3, as DNA: TGTGCCAGCAGCTTAGTGGGGACAGGGGGTGAGACAGATACGCAGTATTTT. It yields the protein CASSLVGTGGETDTQYF. The gene calls are TRBV7-9 and TRBJ2-3; 11 bases are a match to TRBD1. J was trimmed by 3 bases and V by 1 base; bases with no gene match: 6. This CDR3 has 17 amino acids. Germline loops: CDR1 SEHNR, CDR2 FQNEAQ (reference sequence).

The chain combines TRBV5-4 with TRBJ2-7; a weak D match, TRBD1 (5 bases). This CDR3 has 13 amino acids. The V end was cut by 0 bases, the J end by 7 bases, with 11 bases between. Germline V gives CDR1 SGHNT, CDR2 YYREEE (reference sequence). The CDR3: CASSLGWGQEQYF. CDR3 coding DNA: TGTGCCAGCAGCTTGGGTTGGGGCCAGGAGCAGTACTTC.

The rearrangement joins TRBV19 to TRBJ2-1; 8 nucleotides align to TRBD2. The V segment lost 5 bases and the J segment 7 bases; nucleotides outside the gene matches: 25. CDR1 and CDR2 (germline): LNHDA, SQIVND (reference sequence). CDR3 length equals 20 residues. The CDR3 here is CASSLRPPSLLADRENEQFF. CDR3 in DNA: TGTGCCAGTAGTTTACGCCCCCCTAGTCTACTAGCGGACCGTGAAAATGAGCAGTTCTTC.

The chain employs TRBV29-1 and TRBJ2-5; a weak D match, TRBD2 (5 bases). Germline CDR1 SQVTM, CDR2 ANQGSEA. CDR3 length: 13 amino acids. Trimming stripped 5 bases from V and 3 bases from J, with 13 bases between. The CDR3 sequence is CSVHLPGEETQYF. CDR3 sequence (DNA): TGCAGCGTTCACCTTCCCGGGGAAGAGACCCAGTACTTC.

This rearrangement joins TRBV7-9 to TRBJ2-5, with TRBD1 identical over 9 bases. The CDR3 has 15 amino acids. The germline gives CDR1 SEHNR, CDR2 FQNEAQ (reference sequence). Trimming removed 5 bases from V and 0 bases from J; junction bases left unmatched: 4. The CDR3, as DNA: TGTGCCAGCAGCCCTCGGGACAGGGACCAAGAGACCCAGTACTTC. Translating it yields CASSPRDRDQETQYF.

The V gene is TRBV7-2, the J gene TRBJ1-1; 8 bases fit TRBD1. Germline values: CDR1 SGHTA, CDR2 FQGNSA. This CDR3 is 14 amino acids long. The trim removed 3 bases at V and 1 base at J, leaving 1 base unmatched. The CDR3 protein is CASSFGTGNTEAFF. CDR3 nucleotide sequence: TGTGCCAGCAGCTTTGGGACAGGGAACACTGAAGCTTTCTTT.

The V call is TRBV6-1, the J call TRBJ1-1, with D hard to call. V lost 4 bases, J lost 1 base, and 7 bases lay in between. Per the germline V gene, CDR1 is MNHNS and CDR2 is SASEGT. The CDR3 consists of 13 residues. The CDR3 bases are TGTGCCAGCAGTGGGGCCCAGAACACTGAAGCTTTCTTT. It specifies CASSGAQNTEAFF.

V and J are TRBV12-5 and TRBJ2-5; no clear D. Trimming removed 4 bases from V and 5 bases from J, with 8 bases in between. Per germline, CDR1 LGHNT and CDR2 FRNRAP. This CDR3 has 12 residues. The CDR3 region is CASGWKRETQYF. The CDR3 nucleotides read TGTGCTAGTGGTTGGAAGAGGGAGACCCAGTACTTC.

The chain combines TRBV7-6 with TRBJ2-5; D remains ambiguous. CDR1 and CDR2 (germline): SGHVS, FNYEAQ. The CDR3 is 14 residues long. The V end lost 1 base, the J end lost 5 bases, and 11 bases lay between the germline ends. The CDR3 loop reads CASSLEARWETQYF. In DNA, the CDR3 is TGTGCCAGCAGCTTAGAAGCGCGGTGGGAGACCCAGTACTTC. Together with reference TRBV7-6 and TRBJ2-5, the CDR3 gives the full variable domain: GAGVSQSPRYKVTKRGQDVALRCDPISGHVSLYWYRQALGQGPEFLTYFNYEAQQDKSGLPNDRFSAERPEGSISTLTIQRTEQRDSAMYRCASSLEARWETQYFGPGTRLLVL.

The CDR3 sequence is CASGVVAGSSYEQYF. CDR3 in DNA: TGTGCCAGCGGGGTTGTCGCGGGTAGCTCCTACGAGCAGTACTTC. V is TRBV6-5 and J is TRBJ2-7; tentative D call: TRBD2 (5 bases). V was pared by 8 bases and J by 0 bases, with 17 bases between. This CDR3 comprises 15 residues. Germline-derived CDR1 and CDR2 are MNHEY and SVGAGI.

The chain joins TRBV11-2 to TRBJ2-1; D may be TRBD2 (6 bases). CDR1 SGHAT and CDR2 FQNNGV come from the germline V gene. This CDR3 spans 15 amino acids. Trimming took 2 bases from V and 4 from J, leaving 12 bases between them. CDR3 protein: CASSLTGRGYNEQFF. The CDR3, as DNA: TGTGCCAGCAGCTTAACGGGTCGGGGGTACAATGAGCAGTTCTTC.

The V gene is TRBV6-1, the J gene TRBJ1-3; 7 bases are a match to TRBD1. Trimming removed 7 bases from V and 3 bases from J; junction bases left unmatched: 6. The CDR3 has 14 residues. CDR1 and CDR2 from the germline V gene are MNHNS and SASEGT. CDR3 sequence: CASNPTGIGNTIYF. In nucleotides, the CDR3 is TGTGCCAGCAATCCGACAGGGATTGGAAACACCATATATTTT.

The CDR3 region is CAIMDRGTGGELFF. The CDR3 nucleotides are TGTGCCATAATGGACAGGGGGACCGGAGGGGAGCTGTTTTTT. The chain employs TRBV10-3 and TRBJ2-2, with TRBD1 identical over 10 bases. This CDR3 is 14 amino acids long. V dropped 9 bases and J dropped 8; count of bases not matched to a gene: 9. CDR1 and CDR2 (germline): ENHRY, SYGVKD.

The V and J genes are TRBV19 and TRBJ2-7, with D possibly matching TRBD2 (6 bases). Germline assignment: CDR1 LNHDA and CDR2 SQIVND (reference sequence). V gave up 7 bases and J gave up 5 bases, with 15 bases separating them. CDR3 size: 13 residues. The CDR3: CASNGLGGNEQYF. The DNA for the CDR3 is TGTGCCAGTAACGGTCTAGGAGGGAACGAGCAGTACTTC.

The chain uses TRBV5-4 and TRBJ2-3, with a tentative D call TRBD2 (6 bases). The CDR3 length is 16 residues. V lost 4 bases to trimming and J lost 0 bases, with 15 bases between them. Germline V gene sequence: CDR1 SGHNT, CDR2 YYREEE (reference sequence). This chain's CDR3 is CASSPPRRGSTDTQYF. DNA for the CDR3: TGTGCCAGCAGCCCCCCCCGGCGGGGAAGCACAGATACGCAGTATTTT.

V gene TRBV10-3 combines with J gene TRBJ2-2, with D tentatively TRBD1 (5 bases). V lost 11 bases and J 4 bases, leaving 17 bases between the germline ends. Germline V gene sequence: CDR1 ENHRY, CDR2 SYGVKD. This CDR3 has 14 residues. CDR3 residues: CAVRPQGVTGELFF. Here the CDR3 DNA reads TGTGCCGTCCGGCCCCAAGGGGTCACCGGGGAGCTGTTTTTT.

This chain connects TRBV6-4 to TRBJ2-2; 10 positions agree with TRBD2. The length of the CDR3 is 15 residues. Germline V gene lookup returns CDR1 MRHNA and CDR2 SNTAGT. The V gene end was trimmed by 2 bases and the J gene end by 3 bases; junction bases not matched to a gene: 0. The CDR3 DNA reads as TGTGCCAGCAGTGACGGACTAGCGGACACCGGGGAGCTGTTTTTT. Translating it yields CASSDGLADTGELFF.

CDR3 DNA sequence: TGTGCCAGCAGCCCCCGTCAGAGTTCTAGCAATTCACCCCTCCACTTT. This codes for CASSPRQSSSNSPLHF. V is TRBV2 and J is TRBJ1-6; D gene unclear. The V end was cut by 6 bases, the J end by 7 bases, with 19 bases between. The CDR3 contains 16 residues. From germline, CDR1 is SNHLY and CDR2 FYNNEI.

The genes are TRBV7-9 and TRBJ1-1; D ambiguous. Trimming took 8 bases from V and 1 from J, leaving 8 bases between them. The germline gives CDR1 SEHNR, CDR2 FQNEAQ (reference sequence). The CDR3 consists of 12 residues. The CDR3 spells CASERENTEAFF. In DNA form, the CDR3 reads TGTGCCAGCGAACGGGAGAACACTGAAGCTTTCTTT.

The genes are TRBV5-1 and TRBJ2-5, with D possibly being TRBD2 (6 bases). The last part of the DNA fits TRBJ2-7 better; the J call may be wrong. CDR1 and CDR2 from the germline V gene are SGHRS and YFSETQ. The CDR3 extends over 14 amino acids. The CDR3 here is CASSSAGTWGEQYF. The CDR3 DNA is TGCGCCAGCAGCTCGGCCGGGACTTGGGGCGAGCAGTACTTC.

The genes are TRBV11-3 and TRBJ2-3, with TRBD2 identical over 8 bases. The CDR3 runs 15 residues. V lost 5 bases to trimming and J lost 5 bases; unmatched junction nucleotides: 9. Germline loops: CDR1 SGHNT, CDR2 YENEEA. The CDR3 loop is CASSPGAGEGDTQYF. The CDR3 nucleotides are TGTGCCAGCAGCCCGGGAGCGGGAGAAGGAGATACGCAGTATTTT. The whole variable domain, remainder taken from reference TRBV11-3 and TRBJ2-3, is EAGVVQSPRYKIIEKKQPVAFWCNPISGHNTLYWYLQNLGQGPELLIRYENEEAVDDSQLPKDRFSAERLKGVDSTLKIQPAELGDSAVYLCASSPGAGEGDTQYFGPGTRLTVL.

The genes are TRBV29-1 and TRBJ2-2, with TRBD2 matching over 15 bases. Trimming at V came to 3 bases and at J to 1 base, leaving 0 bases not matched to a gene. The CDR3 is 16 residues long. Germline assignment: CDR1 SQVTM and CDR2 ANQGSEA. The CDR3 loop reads CSVEGLAGGNTGELFF. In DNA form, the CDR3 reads TGCAGCGTTGAGGGACTAGCGGGGGGGAACACCGGGGAGCTGTTTTTT.

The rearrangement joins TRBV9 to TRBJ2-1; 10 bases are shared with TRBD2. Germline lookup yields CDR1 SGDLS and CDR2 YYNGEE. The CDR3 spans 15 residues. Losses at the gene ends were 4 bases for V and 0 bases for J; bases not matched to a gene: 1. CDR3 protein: CASSLAGDSYNEQFF. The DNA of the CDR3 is TGTGCCAGCAGCCTAGCGGGAGACTCCTACAATGAGCAGTTCTTC.

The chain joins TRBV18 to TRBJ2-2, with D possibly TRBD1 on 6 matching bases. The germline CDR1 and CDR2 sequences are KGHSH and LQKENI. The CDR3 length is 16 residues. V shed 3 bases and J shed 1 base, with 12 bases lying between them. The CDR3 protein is CASSPAGAENTGELFF. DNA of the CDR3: TGTGCCAGCTCACCCGCAGGGGCGGAGAACACCGGGGAGCTGTTTTTT.

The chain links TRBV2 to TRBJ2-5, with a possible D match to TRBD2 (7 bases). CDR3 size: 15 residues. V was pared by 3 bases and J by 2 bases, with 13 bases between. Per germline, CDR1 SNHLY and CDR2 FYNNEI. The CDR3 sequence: CASSEGGAAQETQYF. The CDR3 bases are TGTGCCAGCAGTGAGGGGGGGGCGGCACAAGAGACCCAGTACTTC.

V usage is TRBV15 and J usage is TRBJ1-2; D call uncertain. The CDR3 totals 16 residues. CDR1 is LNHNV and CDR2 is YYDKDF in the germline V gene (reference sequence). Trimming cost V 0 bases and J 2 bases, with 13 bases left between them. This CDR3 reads CATSRDPGRGNYGYTF. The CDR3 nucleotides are TGTGCCACCAGCAGAGATCCCGGACGGGGAAACTATGGCTACACCTTC.

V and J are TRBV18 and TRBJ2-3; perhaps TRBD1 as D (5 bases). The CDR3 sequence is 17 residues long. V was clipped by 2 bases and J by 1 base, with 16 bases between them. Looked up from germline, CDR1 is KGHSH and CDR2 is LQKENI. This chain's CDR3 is CASSPSETGYGTDTQYF. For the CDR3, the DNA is TGTGCCAGCTCACCATCAGAAACAGGATATGGCACAGATACGCAGTATTTT.

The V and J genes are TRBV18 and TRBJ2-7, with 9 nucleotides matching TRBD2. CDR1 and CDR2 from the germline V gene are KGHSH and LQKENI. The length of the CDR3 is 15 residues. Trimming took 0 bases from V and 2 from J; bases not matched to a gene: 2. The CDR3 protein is CASSPPIAGAYEQYF. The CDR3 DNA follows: TGTGCCAGCTCACCACCTATAGCGGGGGCCTACGAGCAGTACTTC.

CDR3 sequence: CSVDGVDYGYTF. For the CDR3, the DNA is TGCAGCGTTGACGGGGTCGACTATGGCTACACCTTC. The J gene is TRBJ1-2, the V gene TRBV29-1; D uncertain. Germline assignment: CDR1 SQVTM and CDR2 ANQGSEA. The CDR3 has 12 residues. Trimming shortened V by 3 bases and J by 3 bases, and 8 bases separated the two germline ends.

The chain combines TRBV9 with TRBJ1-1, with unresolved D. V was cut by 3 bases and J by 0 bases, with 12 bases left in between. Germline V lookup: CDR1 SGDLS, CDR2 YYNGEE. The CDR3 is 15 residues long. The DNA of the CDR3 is TGTGCCAGCAGCGGAGGACTGTTAATGAACACTGAAGCTTTCTTT. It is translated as CASSGGLLMNTEAFF.

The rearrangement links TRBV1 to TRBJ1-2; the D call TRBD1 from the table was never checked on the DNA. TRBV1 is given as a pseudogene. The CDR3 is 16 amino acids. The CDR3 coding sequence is TGCACCAGCAGCCCCCTACCAGGACAGGGTAACTATGGCTACACCTTC. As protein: CTSSPLPGQGNYGYTF.

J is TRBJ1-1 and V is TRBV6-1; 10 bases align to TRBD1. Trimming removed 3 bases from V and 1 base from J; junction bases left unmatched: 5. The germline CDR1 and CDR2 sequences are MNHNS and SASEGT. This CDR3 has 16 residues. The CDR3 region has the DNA TGTGCCAGCAGTGAGTTCTGGACAGGGGGGAACACTGAAGCTTTCTTT. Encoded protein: CASSEFWTGGNTEAFF.